Below, one T cell receptor beta chain is given with its context. The sample belongs to a study of blood T cell repertoires in COVID-19. Profiling relied on immunoSEQ multiplex PCR, and the TCRdb table lists in-frame clones only, not all of them. The table records a few hundred thousand clones, approximately 87% of them present only once. The CDR3 totals 15 residues. Looked up from germline, CDR1 is MNHEY and CDR2 is SVGAGI. The V and J ends lost 4 bases and 0 bases, in that order; junction bases with no gene match: 5. This sequence originates from a man aged 30 to 39 who had recovered from COVID-19. The J gene is TRBJ2-7, the V gene TRBV6-5; 8 positions match TRBD1. Sequenced sample: PBMCs or T cells enriched from blood (not recorded which). CDR3 in amino acids: CASSSGTGDSYEQYF. Here the CDR3 DNA reads TGTGCCAGCAGTTCCGGGACAGGAGACTCCTACGAGCAGTACTTC.